The entry that follows covers one TCR beta chain sequence. The data originate from a study of blood T cell repertoires in COVID-19. At the level of the study: Material from acute and convalescent COVID-19 was sourced from the United States, Italy and Spain.

After removal of 5 bases from V and 7 bases from J, the junction contained 10 bases not matched to a gene. The germline gives CDR1 SGDLS, CDR2 YYNGEE. This CDR3 has 15 amino acids. The data were produced by immunoSEQ multiplex PCR, yet TCRdb's version contains in-frame clones alone and is incomplete. The profile shows 350,000 or so clones, about 87% of them singletons. The chain has TRBV9 and TRBJ2-3, with TRBD2 matching 10 bases. The receptor was isolated from a woman in her twenties or thirties with COVID-19, enrolled during active disease. Material for sequencing was peripheral blood. The CDR3 coding sequence is TGTGCCAGCAGTCGAGGTAGCGGGGGGTCTTATACGCAGTATTTT. This encodes CASSRGSGGSYTQYF.